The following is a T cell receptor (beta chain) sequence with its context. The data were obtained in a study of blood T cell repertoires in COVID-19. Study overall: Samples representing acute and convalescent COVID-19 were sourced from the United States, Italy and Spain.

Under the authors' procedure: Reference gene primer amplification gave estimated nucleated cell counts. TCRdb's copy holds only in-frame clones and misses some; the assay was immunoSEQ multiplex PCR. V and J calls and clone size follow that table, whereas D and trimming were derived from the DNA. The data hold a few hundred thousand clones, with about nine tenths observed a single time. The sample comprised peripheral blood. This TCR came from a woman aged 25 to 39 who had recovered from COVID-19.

Here the CDR3 reads CASSLGRGNEQFF. Here the CDR3 DNA reads TGTGCCAGCAGTTTGGGAAGGGGGAATGAGCAGTTCTTC. The chain joins TRBV28 to TRBJ2-1; possible D gene TRBD1, 6 bases. Per the germline V gene, CDR1 is MDHEN and CDR2 is SYDVKM. Trimming shortened V by 3 bases and J by 7 bases, and 10 bases separated the two germline ends. The CDR3 is made up of 13 amino acids.